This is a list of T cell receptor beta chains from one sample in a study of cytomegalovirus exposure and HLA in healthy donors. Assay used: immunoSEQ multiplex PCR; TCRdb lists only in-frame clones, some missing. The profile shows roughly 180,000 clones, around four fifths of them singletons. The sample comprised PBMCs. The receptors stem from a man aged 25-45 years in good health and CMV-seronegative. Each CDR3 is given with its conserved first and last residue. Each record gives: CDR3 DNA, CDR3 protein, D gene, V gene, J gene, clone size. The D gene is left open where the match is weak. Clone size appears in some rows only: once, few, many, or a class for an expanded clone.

DNA: TGCAGCGTTTTGAGGACAGGGAACTACAATGAGCAGTTCTTC; CDR3: CSVLRTGNYNEQFF; D: TRBD1; V: TRBV29-1; J: TRBJ2-1; size: .
DNA: TGTGCCAGCAGTTTAGGACAGACTAACGAGCAGTACTTC; CDR3: CASSLGQTNEQYF; D: .; V: TRBV28; J: TRBJ2-7; size: .
DNA: TGTGCCAGCTCGCCTACCGGGACAGTCGCCCATGGCTACACCTTC; CDR3: CASSPTGTVAHGYTF; D: TRBD1; V: TRBV18; J: TRBJ1-2; size: .
DNA: TGTGCCAGCAGCAAAGCAGTGGACTTAGAGCCTTACAATGAGCAGTTCTTC; CDR3: CASSKAVDLEPYNEQFF; D: .; V: TRBV21-1; J: TRBJ2-1; size: .
DNA: TGCGCCAGCAGCCAAGACCGCGGCCGGGGAACCTCTGGAAACACCATATATTTT; CDR3: CASSQDRGRGTSGNTIYF; D: .; V: TRBV4-3; J: TRBJ1-3; size: .
DNA: TGTGCCAGCACCGCTAGCGGGTTAGCCAGTGAGCAGTTCTTC; CDR3: CASTASGLASEQFF; D: TRBD2; V: TRBV6-1; J: TRBJ2-1; size: .
DNA: TGTGCCAGTAGTATAGGAGGGGGCACTGAAGCTTTCTTT; CDR3: CASSIGGGTEAFF; D: .; V: TRBV19; J: TRBJ1-1; size: .
DNA: TGTGCCAGTAGCTGGGGACAGGGCTATCAGCCCCAGCATTTT; CDR3: CASSWGQGYQPQHF; D: TRBD1; V: TRBV19; J: TRBJ1-5; size: .
DNA: TGTGCCAGCAGTGAATCCTCCTCCCTGAGCTCCTACGAGCAGTACTTC; CDR3: CASSESSSLSSYEQYF; D: .; V: TRBV25-1; J: TRBJ2-7; size: .
DNA: TGTGCCAGCAGTTTTTTCTCCGGACAGGGCTACGAGCAGTACTTC; CDR3: CASSFFSGQGYEQYF; D: TRBD1; V: TRBV27; J: TRBJ2-7; size: .
DNA: TGTGCCAGCTGTATAGCGGGGGCCGAACGAGATACGCAGTATTTT; CDR3: CASCIAGAERDTQYF; D: TRBD2; V: TRBV6-6; J: TRBJ2-3; size: .
DNA: TGTGCCCTCCGGCAGGCCTACGAGCAGTACTTC; CDR3: CALRQAYEQYF; D: .; V: TRBV2; J: TRBJ2-7; size: .
DNA: TGTGCCAGCTCACCCCCATTGCAAGCGGGCCAAGAGACCCAGTACTTC; CDR3: CASSPPLQAGQETQYF; D: .; V: TRBV18; J: TRBJ2-5; size: .
DNA: TGTGCCACCAGCAGACCCGGGACAGGGGCTTTGAACACCGGGGAGCTGTTTTTT; CDR3: CATSRPGTGALNTGELFF; D: TRBD1; V: TRBV15; J: TRBJ2-2; size: .
DNA: TGTGCCTGGAGCTTTAGGGAGGATTCACCCCTCCACTTT; CDR3: CAWSFREDSPLHF; D: .; V: TRBV30; J: TRBJ1-6; size: few
DNA: TGTGCCAGCAGTAGAAGGGACAGGAGCGGAGAGACCCAGTACTTC; CDR3: CASSRRDRSGETQYF; D: TRBD1; V: TRBV27; J: TRBJ2-5; size: .
DNA: TGTGCCAGCAGCCCCGGGTCAGGGGCGGCCGAGCAGTACTTC; CDR3: CASSPGSGAAEQYF; D: .; V: TRBV27; J: TRBJ2-7; size: .
DNA: TGTGCCAGCAGCGTAGAGGTGACTAGCGGTTACAATGAGCAGTTCTTC; CDR3: CASSVEVTSGYNEQFF; D: TRBD2; V: TRBV9; J: TRBJ2-1; size: few
DNA: TGTGCCAGCAGCCAGACTAGCGGGGGATCCTACAATGAGCAGTTCTTC; CDR3: CASSQTSGGSYNEQFF; D: TRBD2; V: TRBV11-3; J: TRBJ2-1; size: .
DNA: TGTGCCAGCAGCTTAGACAGTGAAGCCAATCAGCCCCAGCATTTT; CDR3: CASSLDSEANQPQHF; D: .; V: TRBV7-9; J: TRBJ1-5; size: .
DNA: TGTGCCAGCAGCCCACCAGGGGGGAGCAATCAGCCCCAGCATTTT; CDR3: CASSPPGGSNQPQHF; D: TRBD1; V: TRBV4-2; J: TRBJ1-5; size: .
DNA: TGTGCCAGCAGCCCCCGGGTGTATGGGAACACTGAAGCTTTCTTT; CDR3: CASSPRVYGNTEAFF; D: .; V: TRBV7-9; J: TRBJ1-1; size: .
DNA: TGTGCCACCAGCAGAGGGGTAGCGGAAGAGACCCAGTACTTC; CDR3: CATSRGVAEETQYF; D: .; V: TRBV15; J: TRBJ2-5; size: few
DNA: TGTGCCAGCAGTCCTCGCACCGGGGAGCTGTTTTTT; CDR3: CASSPRTGELFF; D: .; V: TRBV25-1; J: TRBJ2-2; size: .
DNA: TGTGCCAGCAGAGGGACAGGGGGTCTCTATGGCTACACCTTC; CDR3: CASRGTGGLYGYTF; D: TRBD1; V: TRBV6-5; J: TRBJ1-2; size: .
DNA: TGTGCCAGCAGTGAAGGGGACAGCTCCTACGAGCAGTACTTC; CDR3: CASSEGDSSYEQYF; D: TRBD1; V: TRBV6-1; J: TRBJ2-7; size: .
DNA: TGTGCCAGCAGCTTAGATCGGGAACAGCCCCAGCATTTT; CDR3: CASSLDREQPQHF; D: .; V: TRBV11-2; J: TRBJ1-5; size: .
DNA: TGTGCCAGCAGTTTACGACATATCGAGCAGTACTTC; CDR3: CASSLRHIEQYF; D: .; V: TRBV28; J: TRBJ2-7; size: .
DNA: TGCGCCATCCGGACAGCAGAGCAGTACTTC; CDR3: CAIRTAEQYF; D: .; V: TRBV4-1; J: TRBJ2-7; size: .
DNA: TGTGCCAGCAGTTCCCGGGACAGGGGAAGGCCCGGGGAGCTGTTTTTT; CDR3: CASSSRDRGRPGELFF; D: TRBD1; V: TRBV6-6; J: TRBJ2-2; size: .
DNA: TGTGCCAGCAGTTCTCCTTTGGGTAGCGGGCACGCCCAAGAGACCCAGTACTTC; CDR3: CASSSPLGSGHAQETQYF; D: TRBD2; V: TRBV28; J: TRBJ2-5; size: .
DNA: TGTGCCAGCAGCATAGGACTTCTCTACAATGAGCAGTTCTTC; CDR3: CASSIGLLYNEQFF; D: .; V: TRBV5-6; J: TRBJ2-1; size: .
DNA: TGTGCCAGCAGTAAGCAGGGACAGACTCTTCAAGAGACCCAGTACTTC; CDR3: CASSKQGQTLQETQYF; D: TRBD1; V: TRBV25-1; J: TRBJ2-5; size: .
DNA: TGTGCCATCAGTGCTCGCGAATCCATCACCGGGGAGCTGTTTTTT; CDR3: CAISARESITGELFF; D: .; V: TRBV10-3; J: TRBJ2-2; size: .
DNA: TGTGCCAGCAGTCGAGACGGGGGAAACACCATATATTTT; CDR3: CASSRDGGNTIYF; D: .; V: TRBV6-5; J: TRBJ1-3; size: few
DNA: TGTGCCAGCAGCTCTGGGTTTAGAACAGGCGCTTTTCATGGCTACACCTTC; CDR3: CASSSGFRTGAFHGYTF; D: .; V: TRBV5-4; J: TRBJ1-2; size: .
DNA: TGTGCCAGCTCGTCTCGTTTGGACTCTAACACAGATACGCAGTATTTT; CDR3: CASSSRLDSNTDTQYF; D: .; V: TRBV18; J: TRBJ2-3; size: .
DNA: TGTGCCTGGAGAGAAGGGGCATATAGCAATCAGCCCCAGCATTTT; CDR3: CAWREGAYSNQPQHF; D: .; V: TRBV30; J: TRBJ1-5; size: .
DNA: TGTGCCAGCGGTCTTTACAGGGGCACCTACGAGCAGTACTTC; CDR3: CASGLYRGTYEQYF; D: TRBD1; V: TRBV28; J: TRBJ2-7; size: .
DNA: TGTGCCAGCAGCTTGGCCTTACAACGCTACGAGCAGTACTTC; CDR3: CASSLALQRYEQYF; D: .; V: TRBV5-8; J: TRBJ2-7; size: .
DNA: TGTGCTAGTGGTTTGGGGGCAGGGCACGAGCAGTACTTC; CDR3: CASGLGAGHEQYF; D: .; V: TRBV12-5; J: TRBJ2-7; size: .
DNA: TGCGCCAGCAGCCAAGGAGGAGGGGTCGGTCAGCCCCAGCATTTT; CDR3: CASSQGGGVGQPQHF; D: .; V: TRBV4-1; J: TRBJ1-5; size: .
DNA: TGTGCCAGCAGCTCCTCCAGGACAGCGGAGACCCAGTACTTC; CDR3: CASSSSRTAETQYF; D: .; V: TRBV5-6; J: TRBJ2-5; size: .